Below, 4 T cell receptor beta chains from the same sample are listed, as sequenced in a study of T cells after yellow fever vaccination. TCRdb redid the calling of the 5' RACE reads with MiXCR, one entry per CDR3 protein. This sample yields 350,000 to 450,000 distinct CDR3 sequences, of which about 6% are seen a single time; over 14% belongs to the top ten. Sequences were derived from PBMCs, sampled 5 days after the yellow fever booster vaccination. The receptors come from a man aged 25-45 years who received the YFV17D yellow fever vaccine.

This clonotype was counted a single time. This chain joins TRBV7-2 and TRBJ1-3; no clear D gene. The V gene lost 1 base and the J gene lost 0 bases, with 10 bases spanning the gap. Germline CDR1 reads SGHTA; CDR2 reads FQGNSA. The CDR3 is 16 amino acids. CDR3 sequence: CASSLVGGGSGNTIYF. CDR3 sequence (DNA): TGTGCCAGCAGCTTAGTGGGCGGAGGCTCTGGAAACACCATATATTTT.

This clonotype was seen ten or more times. The chain carries TRBV6-2 or TRBV6-3 and TRBJ2-1; the D gene could be TRBD1 or TRBD2 (5 bases each). With 7 bases removed from V and 10 bases from J, the gap between germline ends came to 23 bases. This CDR3 comprises 15 residues. Germline V lookup: CDR1 MNHEY, CDR2 SVGEGT. DNA for the CDR3: TGTGCCAGCACCACGACCGCCGGGACCACTGGGGAGCAGTTCTTC. The encoded protein is CASTTTAGTTGEQFF.

This clonotype has more than one count but fewer than ten. The rearrangement joins TRBV29-1 to TRBJ1-1, with 9 positions matching TRBD1. CDR1 is SQVTM and CDR2 is ANQGSEA in the germline V gene. This CDR3 has 11 residues. The ends lost 4 bases at V and 11 bases at J; junction bases unmatched: 5. The CDR3 loop is CSVGGQGLAFF. For the CDR3, the DNA is TGCAGCGTTGGGGGACAGGGACTTGCTTTCTTT. Together with reference TRBV29-1 and TRBJ1-1, the CDR3 gives the full variable domain: SAVISQKPSRDICQRGTSLTIQCQVDSQVTMMFWYRQQPGQSLTLIATANQGSEATYESGFVIDKFPISRPNLTFSTLTVSNMSPEDSSIYLCSVGGQGLAFFGQGTRLTVV.

The genes are TRBV18 and TRBJ2-3; 11 nucleotides align to TRBD2. This CDR3 region has 15 residues. Germline trimming cut 4 bases from V and 2 bases from J; bases unmatched to any gene: 2. CDR1 is KGHSH, CDR2 LQKENI, per germline. The CDR3 DNA follows: TGTGCCAGCTCACTGACTAGCGGGAACACAGATACGCAGTATTTT. It specifies CASSLTSGNTDTQYF.